This T cell receptor beta chain was found in a study of shared clonotypes between healthy human individuals. TCRdb keeps only in-frame clones here, not all; method: immunoSEQ multiplex PCR. The sample carries around 2.1 million clones, around 93% recorded once. Naive CD8 isolation took CD45RO-negative cells positively selected for CCR7 and excluded terminally differentiated effector memory CD45RA+ cells. All donors qualified as healthy HIV-negative adults and had experienced no recent acute infections or vaccinations. Whole-study findings and limits: Naive subsets, compared against memory subsets, generally had larger estimated richness values. Limited genetic and exposure-history diversity came from having few donors.

For this clone: No antigen is known for it.

CDR3 length: 13 amino acids. Germline CDR1 SEHNR, CDR2 FQNEAQ (reference sequence). The ends were cut back, 1 base at V and 7 bases at J, with 11 bases in the middle. The V call is TRBV7-9, the J call TRBJ2-7; D ambiguous. The sample consisted of naive CD8+ T cells from PBMCs. The clonotype originates from a young man in good health. Some clones in this sample may be carry-over from other donors' samples. CDR3 sequence: CASSLGLGWEQYF. CDR3 DNA: TGTGCCAGCAGCTTAGGGCTGGGCTGGGAGCAGTACTTC.